This is a list of T cell receptor beta chains from one sample in a study of blood T cell repertoires in COVID-19. Using immunoSEQ multiplex PCR, the repertoire was profiled, and TCRdb retains in-frame clones only, with some absent. The table lists some 160,000 clones, more than 65% of them singletons. The sequencing sample was made of peripheral blood. The receptors come from a man aged 65 to 79 with active or convalescent COVID-19. The CDR3 runs from the conserved cysteine through the conserved F or W. Each record gives: D gene, V gene, clone size, CDR3 length, J gene, CDR3 DNA, CDR3 protein. D genes are given only for firm matches. Clone size is not always given. Where it is, it says once, few, many or a class for expanded clones.

TRBD2	TRBV5-1	-	16	TRBJ2-1	TGCGCCAGCAGCCGTTTTTGGGGGGGACGCGGCAATGAGCAGTTCTTC	CASSRFWGGRGNEQFF
-	TRBV28	-	14	TRBJ2-6	TGTGCCAGCAGCAGGGGTTCTGGGGCCAACGTCCTGACTTTC	CASSRGSGANVLTF
-	TRBV4-1	-	14	TRBJ2-7	TGCGCCAGCAGCGCTGCCGGGATAACTTACGAGCAGTACTTC	CASSAAGITYEQYF
TRBD1	TRBV18	-	15	TRBJ2-5	TGTGCCAGCTCAACGATGGGACAGGACCAAGAGACCCAGTACTTC	CASSTMGQDQETQYF
-	TRBV27	-	13	TRBJ2-1	TGTGCCAGCAGTCCCCGACTCTCGCATGACGAGTTCTTC	CASSPRLSHDEFF
TRBD2	TRBV5-1	-	16	TRBJ2-3	TGCGCCAGCAGCCCCGGGACTAGCGGGAGCACAGATACGCAGTATTTT	CASSPGTSGSTDTQYF
-	TRBV6-6	-	14	TRBJ1-1	TGTGCCAGCAGTTACCTGAGGGTCGACACTGAAGCTTTCTTT	CASSYLRVDTEAFF
-	TRBV5-8	few	17	TRBJ2-2	TGTGCCAGCAGCTTGTTGGGGAAGGGGCGGAACACCGGGGAGCTGTTTTTT	CASSLLGKGRNTGELFF
-	TRBV5-4	-	17	TRBJ1-1	TGTGCCAGCAGCCCACTGGGTCCGGGACTTATGAACACTGAAGCTTTCTTT	CASSPLGPGLMNTEAFF
TRBD1	TRBV5-8	-	16	TRBJ2-3	TGTGCCAGCAGCCGCGGACAGGGCCAATTGGCAGATACGCAGTATTTT	CASSRGQGQLADTQYF
-	TRBV6-2/TRBV6-3	once	14	TRBJ1-1	TGTGCCAGCAGCTATCTCACCACAGGGACTGAAGCTTTCTTT	CASSYLTTGTEAFF